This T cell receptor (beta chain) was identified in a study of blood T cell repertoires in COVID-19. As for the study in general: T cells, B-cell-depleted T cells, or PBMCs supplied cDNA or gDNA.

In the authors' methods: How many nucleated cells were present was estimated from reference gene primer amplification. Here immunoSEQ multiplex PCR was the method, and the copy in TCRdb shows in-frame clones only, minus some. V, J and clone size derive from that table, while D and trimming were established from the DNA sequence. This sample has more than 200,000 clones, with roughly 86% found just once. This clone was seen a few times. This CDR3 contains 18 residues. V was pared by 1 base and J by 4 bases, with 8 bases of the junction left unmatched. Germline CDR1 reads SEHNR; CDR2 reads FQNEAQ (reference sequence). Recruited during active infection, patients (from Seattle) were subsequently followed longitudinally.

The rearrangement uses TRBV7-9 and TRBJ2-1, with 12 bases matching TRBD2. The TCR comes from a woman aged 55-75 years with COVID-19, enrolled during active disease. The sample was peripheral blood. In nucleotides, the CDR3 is TGTGCCAGCAGCTTAGTTGGTCCCCTAGCGGGAGGGTACAATGAGCAGTTCTTC. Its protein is CASSLVGPLAGGYNEQFF. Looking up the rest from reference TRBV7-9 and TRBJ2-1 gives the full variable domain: DTGVSQNPRHKITKRGQNVTFRCDPISEHNRLYWYRQTLGQGPEFLTYFQNEAQLEKSRLLSDRFSAERPKGSFSTLEIQRTEQGDSAMYLCASSLVGPLAGGYNEQFFGPGTRLTVL.